Sequencing of this T cell receptor (beta chain) was carried out in a study of T cell responses to AZD1222 COVID-19 vaccine. The table came from immunoSEQ multiplex PCR; TCRdb's copy has only in-frame clones and leaves some out. The sample has under 130,000 clones, 91% seen once. The ends lost 3 bases at V and 2 bases at J; junction bases unmatched: 2. Germline loops: CDR1 MNHEY, CDR2 SMNVEV (reference sequence). CDR3 length: 14 residues. This TCR was recovered from an adult in good health. The chain links TRBV27 to TRBJ1-2, with 8 bases fitting TRBD1. Sequenced here: peripheral blood, sampled on day 0 of AZD1222 vaccination. The CDR3 reads CASSLDRENYGYTF. CDR3 coding DNA: TGTGCCAGCAGTTTGGACAGGGAGAACTATGGCTACACCTTC.